This TCR beta chain was documented in a study of shared clonotypes between healthy human individuals. Across the study: Per-donor plates numbered three CD4 naive, three CD4 memory, two CD8 naive and one CD8 memory. General observations from the study: Rarefaction showed sorted-subset sequencing was incomplete despite large depth. Only blood was sampled, and tissue TCR repertoires likely differ from blood ones.

A word on this clone: The target antigen is unknown.

Profiling relied on immunoSEQ multiplex PCR, and the TCRdb table lists in-frame clones only, not all of them. This sample yields 1.5 million to 2.5 million clones, of which 85% to 95% are seen a single time; approximately 1.2% belongs to the top ten. V lost 4 bases, J lost 2 bases, and 9 bases lay in between. The CDR3 covers 13 residues. CDR1 and CDR2 (germline): SEHNR, FQNEAQ (reference sequence). Naive CD8 isolation took CD45RO-negative cells positively selected for CCR7 and excluded terminally differentiated effector memory CD45RA+ cells. The sequence was obtained from a man aged 18 to 29 in good health. The gene calls are TRBV7-9 and TRBJ2-7; TRBD2 is a possible D gene (5 bases). Sequenced material: naive CD8+ T cells sorted from blood. In DNA form, the CDR3 reads TGTGCCAGCAGCTCAGCGGAGCCCTACGAGCAGTACTTC. This codes for CASSSAEPYEQYF.